This T cell receptor (beta chain) was recorded in a study of control samples from healthy donors and cancer patients. Using immunoSEQ multiplex PCR, the repertoire was profiled, and TCRdb retains in-frame clones only, with some absent. The sample contains fewer than 95,000 clones, around 85% of which appear only once. V dropped 4 bases and J dropped 4; count of bases not matched to a gene: 1. From germline, CDR1 is MNHEY and CDR2 SVGEGT. The CDR3 is 15 residues long. This clone was detected only once. Additional DNA sequences in this sample encode the identical CDR3. The receptor was isolated from a woman between 40 and 55 years old in good health. The gene calls are TRBV6-2 or TRBV6-3 and TRBJ2-2; TRBD2 agrees at 12 bases. The sequencing input was blood. CDR3 DNA: TGTGCCAGCAGTTTACTAGCGGGGGGCACCGGGGAGCTGTTTTTT. The encoded protein is CASSLLAGGTGELFF.